These T cell receptor beta chains were read from a single sample in a study of T cells after yellow fever vaccination. TCRdb used MiXCR to reprocess the 5' RACE reads, holding one entry per CDR3 protein. The data show 300,000 or so distinct CDR3 sequences, around 9.3% seen once. The sequences come from CD4+ T cells sorted from PBMCs, collected 5 days after the yellow fever booster vaccination. The source is a man aged 18 to 30 who received the YFV17D yellow fever vaccine. Both conserved end residues are part of each CDR3. D genes are given only for firm matches. Part of the rows lack a size; the others show once, few, many or a class for expanded clones.

TRBV7-8,NA,TRBJ1-4,TRBD1,15,CASSLDRTGAEKLFF,TGTGCCAGCAGCTTAGATAGGACAGGGGCCGAAAAACTGTTTTTT
TRBV5-1,few,TRBJ2-7,TRBD1,14,CASSGGQGNYEQYF,TGCGCCAGCAGCGGGGGACAGGGAAACTACGAGCAGTACTTC
TRBV4-2,few,TRBJ2-5,TRBD2,16,CASSQEASGVKETQYF,TGTGCCAGCAGCCAAGAAGCCAGCGGGGTAAAAGAGACCCAGTACTTC
TRBV4-2,many,TRBJ1-2,NA,16,CASSQDEAASLYGYTF,TGTGCCAGCAGCCAAGATGAGGCGGCCTCGTTATATGGCTACACCTTC
TRBV7-2,many,TRBJ2-7,TRBD2,15,CASSFTSGLNGEQYF,TGTGCCAGCAGCTTCACTAGCGGCCTAAACGGCGAGCAGTACTTC
TRBV7-9,few,TRBJ2-1,NA,13,CASRRTEGGEQFF,TGTGCCAGCAGGCGGACGGAGGGTGGTGAGCAGTTCTTC
TRBV4-1,NA,TRBJ1-4,NA,16,CASSRQIGGANEKLFF,TGCGCCAGCAGCCGTCAAATTGGGGGAGCTAATGAAAAACTGTTTTTT
TRBV2,NA,TRBJ1-4,NA,17,CASSAAVGQGINEKLFF,TGTGCCAGCAGTGCGGCGGTAGGGCAGGGGATTAATGAAAAACTGTTTTTT
TRBV29-1,few,TRBJ2-1,TRBD2,17,CSVEDYGLAGVHNEQFF,TGCAGCGTTGAAGACTACGGACTAGCGGGGGTCCACAATGAGCAGTTCTTC
TRBV20-1,few,TRBJ2-2,TRBD2,16,CSARTSGGASTGELFF,TGCAGTGCCCGGACTAGCGGGGGGGCCAGCACCGGGGAGCTGTTTTTT
TRBV6-2/TRBV6-3,few,TRBJ1-1,NA,14,CASSLRPGGTEAFF,TGTGCCAGCAGCCTAAGGCCGGGGGGTACTGAAGCTTTCTTT
TRBV3-1,NA,TRBJ2-3,NA,19,CASSQGGRLGTRRADTQYF,TGTGCCAGCAGCCAAGGAGGACGGCTGGGGACGAGGAGGGCAGATACGCAGTATTTT
TRBV7-3,few,TRBJ2-2,NA,13,CASSPQPTGELFF,TGTGCCAGCAGCCCGCAACCTACCGGGGAGCTGTTTTTT
TRBV7-3,many,TRBJ2-2,TRBD2,15,CASSYGGTNTGELFF,TGTGCCAGCAGCTACGGGGGGACCAACACCGGGGAGCTGTTTTTT
TRBV5-8,few,TRBJ2-1,NA,13,CASGLTGHNEQFF,TGTGCCAGCGGCCTTACAGGGCACAATGAGCAGTTCTTC
TRBV6-5,NA,TRBJ2-3,NA,13,CASRPTTGDTQYF,TGTGCCAGCAGACCCACCACAGGGGATACGCAGTATTTT
TRBV7-2,many,TRBJ2-3,NA,14,CASSQTGTTDTQYF,TGTGCCAGCAGCCAGACGGGGACCACAGATACGCAGTATTTT
TRBV28,few,TRBJ2-5,TRBD2,12,CASRLAGRTQYF,TGTGCCAGCAGACTAGCGGGTCGGACCCAGTACTTC
TRBV29-1,few,TRBJ2-3,NA,14,CSVATGGVTDTQYF,TGCAGCGTTGCTACAGGGGGGGTGACAGATACGCAGTATTTT
TRBV12-3/TRBV12-4,many,TRBJ1-1,TRBD1,13,CASSLDRTTEAFF,TGTGCCAGCAGCCTGGACAGGACGACCGAAGCTTTCTTT
TRBV4-3,NA,TRBJ2-5,NA,12,CASSQGPETQYF,TGCGCCAGCAGCCAAGGTCCAGAGACCCAGTACTTC
TRBV20-1,few,TRBJ2-1,TRBD2,16,CSARGASGESYNEQFF,TGCAGTGCTAGAGGGGCTAGCGGGGAGTCCTACAATGAGCAGTTCTTC
TRBV20-1,few,TRBJ2-7,TRBD1,14,CSARGTGAAYEQYF,TGCAGTGCCCGAGGGACAGGTGCTGCCTACGAGCAGTACTTC
TRBV12-3/TRBV12-4,NA,TRBJ2-4,TRBD1,14,CASRTGQNKNIQYF,TGTGCCAGCCGGACAGGACAGAACAAAAACATTCAGTACTTC
TRBV20-1,few,TRBJ1-1,NA,12,CRGAGGDTEAFF,TGCAGGGGGGCTGGGGGGGACACTGAAGCTTTCTTT